This T cell receptor (beta chain) was recovered during a study of cytomegalovirus exposure and HLA in healthy donors. Data came from immunoSEQ multiplex PCR; TCRdb stores just in-frame clones and leaves some out. The sample includes 250,000 to 400,000 clones, 88% of them seen just once. CDR3 size: 14 residues. Germline CDR1 SGHTA, CDR2 FQGNSA. Germline trimming cut 8 bases from V and 2 bases from J; bases unmatched to any gene: 9. The V and J genes are TRBV7-2 and TRBJ2-7; TRBD2 agrees at 7 bases. The sample was PBMCs. This clonotype originated in a man younger than 45 in good health and CMV-seronegative. The CDR3 coding sequence is TGTGCCAGCGGAGGCGGGGGACCGCCCTACGAGCAGTACTTC. It is translated as CASGGGGPPYEQYF.